Below are 21 T cell receptor beta chains sequenced from a single sample in a study of cytomegalovirus exposure and HLA in healthy donors. This PCR relied on a set of 60 Vbeta primers and 13 Jbeta primers. Profiled with immunoSEQ multiplex PCR; TCRdb holds only in-frame clones, not every one. In the table there are a few hundred thousand clones, nearly 95% of which are singletons. The sample was PBMCs. The source of these receptors is a girl aged 2 to 9 in good health and CMV-seronegative.

V usage is TRBV4-1 and J usage is TRBJ2-1, with TRBD2 matching over 8 bases. This CDR3 has 17 residues. Losses at the gene ends were 0 bases for V and 1 base for J; bases not matched to a gene: 5. The germline CDR1 and CDR2 sequences are MGHRA and YSYEKL. The CDR3 loop reads CASSQDPSGSSYNEQFF. The CDR3 DNA sequence: TGCGCCAGCAGCCAAGATCCAAGCGGGAGTTCCTACAATGAGCAGTTCTTC.

The V gene is TRBV7-9, the J gene TRBJ2-5; D unresolved. Trimming left V 5 bases short and J 4 bases short, with 17 bases between. The CDR3 covers 15 residues. Looked up from germline, CDR1 is SEHNR and CDR2 is FQNEAQ (reference sequence). CDR3 in DNA: TGTGCCAGCAGCGAACCCCGGGTCCTAGGAGAGACCCAGTACTTC. Residues: CASSEPRVLGETQYF.

V is TRBV30 and J is TRBJ1-2; a possible D gene is TRBD1 (6 bases). The CDR3 extends over 12 amino acids. Germline CDR1 GTSNPN, CDR2 SVGIG (reference sequence). Trimming stripped 8 bases from V and 4 bases from J, with 14 bases between. The CDR3 bases are TGTGCCACCAACCAGGGGCCCTATGGCTACACCTTC. Translation: CATNQGPYGYTF.

The chain has TRBV11-2 and TRBJ2-5; no reliable D call. CDR1 and CDR2 (germline): SGHAT, FQNNGV. V was clipped by 5 bases and J by 1 base, with 11 bases between them. There are 14 residues in the CDR3. CDR3 sequence: CASSPSFSQETQYF. DNA of the CDR3: TGTGCCAGCAGCCCATCTTTTAGCCAAGAGACCCAGTACTTC.

The V gene is TRBV6-5, the J gene TRBJ2-1, with TRBD2 matching over 10 bases. Germline loops: CDR1 MNHEY, CDR2 SVGAGI. V shed 1 base, J shed 8 bases, and the junction held 5 bases outside the gene matches. This CDR3 spans 15 amino acids. The CDR3 nucleotides read TGTGCCAGCAGTTACTGGAGGACTAGCGGTTATGAGCAGTTCTTC. Its translation is CASSYWRTSGYEQFF.

The gene calls are TRBV4-2 and TRBJ1-2; D call uncertain. The CDR3 covers 13 residues. Germline-derived CDR1 and CDR2 are LGHNA and YNFKEQ. V was shortened by 3 bases and J by 8 bases, with 13 bases between the two germline ends. The CDR3, as DNA: TGTGCCAGCAGCCAGCCCCCCCAGAGGGGCTACACCTTC. Encoded protein: CASSQPPQRGYTF.

The V call is TRBV6-1, the J call TRBJ1-6; D unclear. This CDR3 has 14 amino acids. The V gene lost 7 bases and the J gene lost 7 bases, with 14 bases spanning the gap. Germline CDR1 is MNHNS and CDR2 is SASEGT. The CDR3 region has the DNA TGTGCCAGCACTCCTAACGGGAGCAATTCACCCCTCCACTTT. Its protein is CASTPNGSNSPLHF.

This chain links TRBV30 with TRBJ2-6; D ambiguous. CDR1 and CDR2 from the germline V gene are GTSNPN and SVGIG (reference sequence). Trimming pared 7 bases from V and 5 bases from J, leaving 9 bases between. The CDR3 length is 12 residues. CDR3 amino acids: CASPVRANVLTF. DNA for the CDR3: TGTGCCTCCCCCGTAAGGGCCAACGTCCTGACTTTC.

This chain links TRBV7-2 with TRBJ2-7, with D possibly matching TRBD2 (6 bases). CDR1 SGHTA and CDR2 FQGNSA come from the germline V gene. V dropped 5 bases and J dropped 3 bases, with 20 bases sitting between them. This CDR3 is built from 16 residues. The CDR3 loop is CASSLPVWRVDYEQYF. DNA for the CDR3: TGTGCCAGCAGCCTCCCCGTGTGGAGGGTCGACTACGAGCAGTACTTC.

The chain recombines TRBV9 with TRBJ2-1, with 14 bases lining up with TRBD2. The CDR3 is 16 residues long. Trimming cost V 4 bases and J 10 bases; bases outside gene matches: 10. Germline V gene data show CDR1 as SGDLS and CDR2 as YYNGEE. In DNA, the CDR3 is TGTGCCAGCAGCCCCTGGGGACTAGCGGGGGCGCGAGAGCAGTTCTTC. It codes for CASSPWGLAGAREQFF.

The chain employs TRBV28 and TRBJ2-1; 7 bases line up with TRBD1. The CDR3 spans 14 residues. V lost 6 bases and J lost 8; bases outside the gene matches: 10. Germline CDR1 reads MDHEN; CDR2 reads SYDVKM. CDR3 loop: CASRFATGHDEQFF. The CDR3 DNA sequence: TGTGCCAGCAGATTCGCGACAGGGCACGATGAGCAGTTCTTC. The variable domain in full, completed from reference TRBV28 and TRBJ2-1, reads DVKVTQSSRYLVKRTGEKVFLECVQDMDHENMFWYRQDPGLGLRLIYFSYDVKMKEKGDIPEGYSVSREKKERFSLILESASTNQTSMYLCASRFATGHDEQFFGPGTRLTVL.

The CDR3 protein is CASSESGLAHLNEQFF. In DNA, the CDR3 is TGCGCCAGCAGTGAGTCCGGACTAGCCCACCTCAATGAGCAGTTCTTC. The genes are TRBV10-1 and TRBJ2-1; TRBD2 matches at 8 bases. Germline V gives CDR1 WNHNN, CDR2 SYGVQD (reference sequence). There are 16 residues in the CDR3. The V segment lost 0 bases and the J segment 6 bases; nucleotides outside the gene matches: 7.

V and J are TRBV7-2 and TRBJ2-2, with 9 bases identical to TRBD1. Germline V CDR1 and CDR2: SGHTA, FQGNSA. The CDR3 contains 15 residues. The junction had 5 bases not matched to a gene; V was cut back by 4 bases and J by 5 bases. This chain's CDR3 is CASSSGQGRTGELFF. DNA for the CDR3: TGTGCCAGCAGCTCCGGACAGGGGAGAACCGGGGAGCTGTTTTTT. Based on the CDR3 plus reference TRBV7-2 and TRBJ2-2, the full variable domain is GAGVSQSPSNKVTEKGKDVELRCDPISGHTALYWYRQSLGQGLEFLIYFQGNSAPDKSGLPSDRFSAERTGGSVSTLTIQRTQQEDSAVYLCASSSGQGRTGELFFGEGSRLTVL.

V gene TRBV14 combines with J gene TRBJ2-1; 9 bases fit TRBD1. The CDR3 has 16 amino acids. The V and J ends lost 4 bases and 3 bases, in that order; junction bases with no gene match: 7. The V gene's germline CDR1 is SGHDN and CDR2 FVKESK. The CDR3 spells CASSRTGTGHYNEQFF. In nucleotides, the CDR3 is TGTGCCAGCAGCCGAACCGGGACAGGGCACTACAATGAGCAGTTCTTC.

V usage is TRBV28 and J usage is TRBJ2-5; perhaps TRBD1 as D (6 bases). The J call could be wrong; TRBJ2-7 is a better fit for the DNA end. The CDR3 consists of 16 residues. The V gene's germline CDR1 is MDHEN and CDR2 SYDVKM. CDR3 sequence (DNA): TGTGCCAGCACCCCTTATTTGGGACAAAACTCCTACGAGCAGTACTTC. Residues: CASTPYLGQNSYEQYF.

A few counts support this clone. The chain uses TRBV19 and TRBJ2-4; D remains unclear. The germline V gene encodes CDR1 LNHDA and CDR2 SQIVND (reference sequence). V lost 4 bases and J lost 0, with 16 bases in between. CDR3 length equals 17 residues. The CDR3 DNA is TGTGCCAGTAGTAACCTGGGCCAAATTCTAGCCAAAAACATTCAGTACTTC. Translation gives CASSNLGQILAKNIQYF.

The chain couples TRBV19 to TRBJ2-1; 7 positions match TRBD1. V shed 6 bases, J shed 12 bases, and the junction held 14 bases outside the gene matches. CDR1 and CDR2 from the germline V gene are LNHDA and SQIVND (reference sequence). The CDR3 spans 14 residues. This CDR3 reads CASRGTVSIVGQFF. In nucleotides, the CDR3 is TGTGCCAGTAGAGGGACAGTTTCTATCGTGGGGCAGTTCTTC.

This clone has a handful of counts. The genes are TRBV19 and TRBJ1-4; TRBD1 might be the D (6 bases). Germline CDR1 reads LNHDA; CDR2 reads SQIVND (reference sequence). The CDR3 extends over 15 amino acids. Trimming removed 1 base from V and 0 bases from J, with 6 bases in between. The CDR3 nucleotides are TGTGCCAGTAGTATAGGGACAGCAACTAATGAAAAACTGTTTTTT. It specifies CASSIGTATNEKLFF. Supplemented by reference TRBV19 and TRBJ1-4, the full variable domain reads DGGITQSPKYLFRKEGQNVTLSCEQNLNHDAMYWYRQDPGQGLRLIYYSQIVNDFQKGDIAEGYSVSREKKESFPLTVTSAQKNPTAFYLCASSIGTATNEKLFFGSGTQLSVL.

This clone turned up a few times. This chain uses TRBV6-5 with TRBJ2-1, with D possibly being TRBD1 (6 bases). This CDR3 is built from 12 residues. Germline V gene data show CDR1 as MNHEY and CDR2 as SVGAGI. The V end lost 6 bases, the J end lost 15 bases, and 18 bases lay between the germline ends. For the CDR3, the DNA is TGTGCCAGCAGGGAACAGGGTGGGTTGGGGTTCTTC. It codes for CASREQGGLGFF.

This clone was detected once. The V and J genes are TRBV7-9 and TRBJ1-4, with 9 bases aligning to TRBD1. CDR1 is SEHNR and CDR2 is FQNEAQ in the germline V gene (reference sequence). The CDR3 runs 14 residues. J gave up 6 bases and V 5 bases, and 4 bases lay outside the gene matches. The CDR3 region is CASSHRGLDEKLFF. CDR3 bases: TGTGCCAGCAGCCACAGGGGGCTGGATGAAAAACTGTTTTTT.

CDR3 DNA sequence: TGCAGCGCCCAAGGCCTAGCGGGGCGCAATGAGCAGTTCTTC. This translates into CSAQGLAGRNEQFF. J is TRBJ2-1 and V is TRBV29-1; 9 bases are shared with TRBD2. CDR1 and CDR2 (germline): SQVTM, ANQGSEA. The CDR3 is 14 amino acids. J gave up 6 bases and V 7 bases, and 10 bases lay outside the gene matches.